One TCR beta chain is described in this entry. This entry comes from a study of T cell responses to AZD1222 COVID-19 vaccine. Study details: Samples with a second dose at about 4 or about 12 weeks were pooled together.

Generated by immunoSEQ multiplex PCR, the TCRdb table keeps only in-frame clones and is missing some. The sample has 45,000 to 60,000 clones, about 90% seen once. This receptor was identified in an adult in good health. Sequenced material: peripheral blood, taken on day 0 of AZD1222 vaccination.

The DNA for the CDR3 is TGTGCCAGCAGCCTAAAGGGTGCAGATACGCAGTATTTT. Translating it yields CASSLKGADTQYF. The chain joins TRBV3-1 (or the pseudogene TRBV3-2) to TRBJ2-3; D is unclear. V dropped 4 bases and J dropped 4 bases, with 9 bases sitting between them. The germline V gene has CDR1 LGHDT and CDR2 YNNKEL (reference sequence). This CDR3 comprises 13 residues.